This TCR beta chain is drawn from a study of blood T cell repertoires in COVID-19. Across the whole study: Samples taken during acute and convalescent COVID-19 were collected in the United States, Italy and Spain. In each case, the material was cDNA or gDNA derived from T cells, B-cell-depleted T cells, or PBMCs.

Method: immunoSEQ multiplex PCR; TCRdb's copy keeps in-frame clones and lacks some. The table includes 470,000 or so clones, 70% to 90% detected once. The study assigned cohorts using participant-reported clinical history. This receptor was taken from a woman aged 18-30 years with acute COVID-19. The sample taken for sequencing was PBMCs or T cells enriched from blood (not recorded which).

The CDR3 nucleotides are TGTGCCAGCAAAACGATGGACAGGGTCAACGAGCAGTACTTC. This sequence encodes CASKTMDRVNEQYF. J is TRBJ2-7 and V is TRBV2; 8 bases are shared with TRBD1. The CDR3 is 14 residues long. The trim removed 7 bases at V and 5 bases at J, leaving 10 bases unmatched. The germline CDR1 and CDR2 sequences are SNHLY and FYNNEI.